This paragraph reports one TCR delta chain. A far larger clone is just one base off, so this is likely a read error. Distinct nucleotide sequences in the sample also encode this CDR3. This sample is part of a study of γδ T cells in repeated Plasmodium falciparum infection. V was clipped by 2 bases and J by 2 bases; unmatched bases: 19. The CDR3 has 21 residues. Germline V gene sequence: CDR1 TSWWSYY, CDR2 QGS. Gammadelta T cells were flow-sorted from PBMC into Vgamma9/Vdelta2+ and Vdelta2-negative populations for bulk analysis. TCRdb re-processed the multiplex PCR reads using CATT. Seen here are some 51,000 delta-chain clones, roughly 2% observed once, and the top ten hold roughly 25%.

This chain links TRDV1 with TRDJ1; 11 positions match TRDD3. TCRdb offers no J gene call, so here the DNA was matched to germline to obtain one. The sequence came from a pool of human donors (malaria-infected and uninfected, not separated). The sequenced sample consisted of gamma-delta T cells from blood. The CDR3 protein is CALGEGTLSVLGDRGTDKLIF. DNA of the CDR3: TGTGCTCTTGGGGAAGGAACTTTATCCGTACTGGGGGATAGGGGTACCGATAAACTCATCTTT.